Each of the 27 T cell receptor beta chains below was sequenced from the same sample in a study of OX40 agonist ivuxolimab in advanced cancers. TCRdb keeps only in-frame clones here, not all; method: immunoSEQ multiplex PCR. The repertoire holds about 32,000 clones, around three quarters seen once, with around 25% in the top ten. Sample: CD4+ or CD8+ T cells sorted from blood, taken in a trial of the OX40 agonist ivuxolimab. Receptor source: an adult with an advanced solid tumor such as melanoma, head and neck, liver or kidney cancer.

The V and J genes are TRBV7-8 and TRBJ1-1, with D uncertain. Germline CDR1 and CDR2: SGHVS and FQNEAQ. Trimming pared 7 bases from V and 2 bases from J, leaving 26 bases between. The CDR3 runs to 18 residues. In DNA form, the CDR3 reads TGTGCCAGCACCCCCAGGTCGGGTCCGTTAGGCATAAACACTGAAGCTTTCTTT. Amino acid sequence: CASTPRSGPLGINTEAFF.

V gene TRBV5-1 combines with J gene TRBJ1-1, with no clear D. The CDR3 runs 15 residues. The germline V gene has CDR1 SGHRS and CDR2 YFSETQ. Trimming removed 0 bases at V and 7 bases at J, with 16 bases between. The CDR3 DNA follows: TGCGCCAGCAGCTTGGGCGTGCGGGGAATGAGTGAAGCTTTCTTT. Its protein product is CASSLGVRGMSEAFF. Supplemented by reference TRBV5-1 and TRBJ1-1, the full variable domain reads KAGVTQTPRYLIKTRGQQVTLSCSPISGHRSVSWYQQTPGQGLQFLFEYFSETQRNKGNFPGRFSGRQFSNSRSEMNVSTLELGDSALYLCASSLGVRGMSEAFFGQGTRLTVV.

The chain recombines TRBV5-1 with TRBJ2-3; 9 nucleotides match TRBD2. The CDR3 runs 19 residues. The J segment lost 1 base and the V segment lost 4 bases, leaving 16 bases of the junction unmatched. Germline lookup yields CDR1 SGHRS and CDR2 YFSETQ. For the CDR3, the DNA is TGCGCCAGCAGCATCTCCCGGCTAGCGGGACCCGAGGGCACAGATACGCAGTATTTT. This translates into CASSISRLAGPEGTDTQYF.

The chain has TRBV6-1 and TRBJ1-5; TRBD1 aligns across 7 bases. Losses at the gene ends were 6 bases for V and 10 bases for J; bases not matched to a gene: 12. This CDR3 is built from 14 residues. Germline V gene lookup returns CDR1 MNHNS and CDR2 SASEGT. CDR3 DNA: TGTGCCAGCAGCCCCCAGGGGGTTTCTCTCCCCCAGCATTTT. Translating it yields CASSPQGVSLPQHF.

This clone was counted between two and nine times. The chain couples TRBV27 to TRBJ2-5; D is unclear. CDR1 is MNHEY and CDR2 is SMNVEV in the germline V gene (reference sequence). Between the trimmed V and J ends, which lost 4 bases and 3 bases, there was a span of 9 bases. The CDR3 extends over 13 amino acids. CDR3 sequence (DNA): TGTGCCAGCAGTTGGTACGGTGAAGAGACCCAGTACTTC. Translated, it gives CASSWYGEETQYF.

This clone occurred a few times. The rearrangement joins TRBV30 to TRBJ1-1; D unresolved. Germline V gene data show CDR1 as GTSNPN and CDR2 as SVGIG (reference sequence). The length of the CDR3 is 13 residues. V shed 1 base and J shed 4 bases, with 10 bases lying between them. The CDR3 DNA reads TGTGCCTGGAGTGGAAGGGAGACCACTGAAGCTTTCTTT. As protein: CAWSGRETTEAFF.

This chain connects TRBV18 to TRBJ2-6, with D possibly TRBD1 on 7 matching bases. The CDR3 is 14 amino acids. V was trimmed by 8 bases and J by 2 bases, leaving 10 bases between them. CDR1 and CDR2 (germline): KGHSH, LQKENI. CDR3 nucleotide sequence: TGTGCCAGCGCAGGGGGGCCTGGGGCCAACGTCCTGACTTTC. As protein: CASAGGPGANVLTF.

This clone was picked up one time. This chain uses TRBV7-9 with TRBJ1-4, with TRBD1 identical over 10 bases. The J segment lost 4 bases and the V segment lost 5 bases, leaving 7 bases of the junction unmatched. Germline CDR1 is SEHNR and CDR2 is FQNEAQ (reference sequence). CDR3 length: 16 amino acids. The CDR3 here is CASSQTGTGVNEKLFF. CDR3 sequence (DNA): TGTGCCAGCAGCCAAACCGGGACAGGGGTTAATGAAAAACTGTTTTTT.

This clone was observed once. V is TRBV28 and J is TRBJ1-5; no clear D gene. Germline CDR1 reads MDHEN; CDR2 reads SYDVKM. This CDR3 contains 12 residues. V was cut by 7 bases and J by 2 bases, with 6 bases left in between. The CDR3 spells CASKDGNQPQHF. CDR3 sequence (DNA): TGTGCCAGCAAGGACGGCAATCAGCCCCAGCATTTT.

The chain is built from TRBV4-2 and TRBJ1-2; a weak D match, TRBD1 (6 bases). The ends were cut back, 0 bases at V and 4 bases at J, with 15 bases in the middle. The CDR3 covers 16 residues. Germline-derived CDR1 and CDR2 are LGHNA and YNFKEQ. The CDR3 here is CASSQDLAGEGYGYTF. CDR3 sequence (DNA): TGTGCCAGCAGCCAAGATCTTGCAGGGGAGGGCTATGGCTACACCTTC.

This clone occurred once. This chain links TRBV6-5 with TRBJ2-3; the D is unclear. Trimming removed 2 bases at V and 0 bases at J, with 9 bases between. The CDR3 extends over 15 amino acids. The germline V gene has CDR1 MNHEY and CDR2 SVGAGI. The DNA for the CDR3 is TGTGCCAGCAGTTACAAGACTTCTAGCACAGATACGCAGTATTTT. Its translation is CASSYKTSSTDTQYF.

The rearrangement links TRBV29-1 to TRBJ1-5; D is unresolved. CDR1 is SQVTM, CDR2 ANQGSEA, per germline. The V end lost 4 bases, the J end lost 7 bases, and 20 bases lay between the germline ends. This CDR3 region has 15 residues. As DNA, the CDR3 is TGCAGCGTTGCGTCGTCGGCGGTTCTTGGGCAGCCCCAGCATTTT. This gives the protein CSVASSAVLGQPQHF.

This clone was detected once. The rearrangement links TRBV27 to TRBJ2-1; no definite D call. The germline gives CDR1 MNHEY, CDR2 SMNVEV (reference sequence). The CDR3 length is 14 residues. Trimming left V 7 bases short and J 0 bases short, with 10 bases between. The CDR3 DNA follows: TGTGCCAGCAAGGACGTGAGCTCCTACAATGAGCAGTTCTTC. Residues: CASKDVSSYNEQFF.

V gene TRBV6-5 combines with J gene TRBJ1-2; D is possibly TRBD1 (6 bases). The CDR3 has 13 residues. CDR1 MNHEY and CDR2 SVGAGI come from the germline V gene. The V and J ends lost 6 bases and 7 bases respectively, with 15 bases between them. The CDR3: CASRLRGTGGYTF. The CDR3 coding sequence is TGTGCCAGCAGGCTCAGGGGAACGGGTGGCTACACCTTC.

The table lists this clone with a few counts. This chain links TRBV28 with TRBJ1-5; D unresolved. V dropped 6 bases and J dropped 7 bases, with 19 bases sitting between them. CDR3 length: 15 amino acids. Looked up from germline, CDR1 is MDHEN and CDR2 is SYDVKM. CDR3 bases: TGTGCCAGCAGCTTGGAGGGAGGTTCATGGCAGCCCCAGCATTTT. Its translation is CASSLEGGSWQPQHF. The full variable domain, with the rest looked up from reference TRBV28 and TRBJ1-5, is DVKVTQSSRYLVKRTGEKVFLECVQDMDHENMFWYRQDPGLGLRLIYFSYDVKMKEKGDIPEGYSVSREKKERFSLILESASTNQTSMYLCASSLEGGSWQPQHFGDGTRLSIL.

This clone showed up just once. This chain uses TRBV19 with TRBJ1-5, with D possibly being TRBD1 (5 bases). V was pared by 3 bases and J by 9 bases, with 12 bases between. The CDR3 is 13 amino acids. CDR1 and CDR2 from the germline V gene are LNHDA and SQIVND (reference sequence). The CDR3 DNA reads TGTGCCAGTAGTATTGGGGGAGCGGGGCCCCAGCATTTT. Protein: CASSIGGAGPQHF.

The gene calls are TRBV18 and TRBJ2-1; D might be TRBD1 (5 bases). V was cut by 0 bases and J by 0 bases, with 12 bases left in between. CDR1 and CDR2 (germline): KGHSH, LQKENI. The CDR3 length is 17 residues. The CDR3 nucleotides are TGTGCCAGCTCACCACCGGGGCCCCAGAGCTCCTACAATGAGCAGTTCTTC. It yields the protein CASSPPGPQSSYNEQFF.

The V call is TRBV7-9, the J call TRBJ2-3; D is undetermined. CDR1 and CDR2 (germline): SEHNR, FQNEAQ (reference sequence). The CDR3 is 12 residues long. V dropped 5 bases and J dropped 13 bases, with 16 bases sitting between them. The CDR3 reads CASSVDLNQEYF. The CDR3 DNA reads as TGTGCCAGCAGCGTAGACCTAAATCAGGAGTATTTT.

The chain recombines TRBV5-8 with TRBJ2-2; TRBD1 matches at 11 bases. The CDR3 length is 14 residues. V shed 4 bases and J 9 bases; nucleotides not matched to a gene: 5. Germline values: CDR1 SGHTS, CDR2 YDEGEE. CDR3 sequence (DNA): TGTGCCAGCAGCCCTCGGACAGGGGGCAGGGAGCTGTTTTTT. Protein product: CASSPRTGGRELFF.

A few counts support this clone. A read error may account for a junction end that differs from germline. This chain joins TRBV5-1 and TRBJ2-3; 12 bases align to TRBD1. This CDR3 has 15 amino acids. Germline CDR1 and CDR2: SGHRS and YFSETQ. In DNA, the CDR3 is TGCGCCAGCAGTTTGGGACAGGGGGCTCCAGATACGCAGTATTTT. It specifies CASSLGQGAPDTQYF.

The chain recombines TRBV5-6 with TRBJ1-1; the match to TRBD1 covers 7 bases. The CDR3 loop spans 14 amino acids. Trimming took 4 bases from V and 7 from J; bases not matched to a gene: 10. CDR1 and CDR2 from the germline V gene are SGHDT and YYEEEE. In nucleotides, the CDR3 is TGTGCCAGCAGCCCCCCCCGACAGGGTAGTGAAGCTTTCTTT. Its protein is CASSPPRQGSEAFF.

J is TRBJ1-1 and V is TRBV14, with a tentative D call TRBD1 (6 bases). From germline, CDR1 is SGHDN and CDR2 FVKESK. The CDR3 length is 15 residues. Trimming took off 3 bases at V and 5 bases at J, with 16 bases between the two ends. DNA of the CDR3: TGTGCCAGCAGCCACTTTGGGGGCGGAGGAACTGAAGCTTTCTTT. Translation gives CASSHFGGGGTEAFF. Together with reference TRBV14 and TRBJ1-1, the CDR3 gives the full variable domain: EAGVTQFPSHSVIEKGQTVTLRCDPISGHDNLYWYRRVMGKEIKFLLHFVKESKQDESGMPNNRFLAERTGGTYSTLKVQPAELEDSGVYFCASSHFGGGGTEAFFGQGTRLTVV.

This clone appeared a single time. J is TRBJ1-2 and V is TRBV18; D perhaps matches TRBD1 (6 bases). With 5 bases removed from V and 3 bases from J, the gap between germline ends came to 10 bases. This CDR3 comprises 13 residues. Germline V gives CDR1 KGHSH, CDR2 LQKENI. DNA for the CDR3: TGTGCCAGCTCATTCGGGGGCGACTATGGCTACACCTTC. Translated: CASSFGGDYGYTF.

This clone was recorded a few times. The chain combines TRBV18 with TRBJ1-2; D possibly corresponds to TRBD1 (5 bases). Germline V gives CDR1 KGHSH, CDR2 LQKENI. Trimming removed 2 bases at V and 7 bases at J, with 11 bases between. The CDR3 runs to 13 residues. This CDR3 is CASSPSGEVGYTF. CDR3 in DNA: TGTGCCAGCTCACCATCGGGGGAGGTTGGCTACACCTTC.

The chain employs TRBV9 and TRBJ1-5, with 9 nucleotides matching TRBD1. The V gene end was trimmed by 3 bases and the J gene end by 0 bases; junction bases not matched to a gene: 10. The length of the CDR3 is 18 residues. Germline V gene lookup returns CDR1 SGDLS and CDR2 YYNGEE. The CDR3 here is CASSATGTGTYSNQPQHF. In DNA, the CDR3 is TGTGCCAGCAGCGCCACCGGGACAGGGACTTATAGCAATCAGCCCCAGCATTTT.

The chain has TRBV6-1 and TRBJ1-2; possibly TRBD1 for D (5 bases). Trimming stripped 0 bases from V and 4 bases from J, with 9 bases between. The CDR3 spans 14 residues. Per germline, CDR1 MNHNS and CDR2 SASEGT. CDR3 in amino acids: CASSEAQGSYGYTF. DNA for the CDR3: TGTGCCAGCAGTGAAGCCCAGGGAAGCTATGGCTACACCTTC.

The chain combines TRBV6-5 with TRBJ1-4, with D possibly being TRBD1 (5 bases). There are 14 residues in the CDR3. Germline CDR1 reads MNHEY; CDR2 reads SVGAGI. V dropped 5 bases and J dropped 7 bases, with 14 bases sitting between them. The CDR3: CASSRKGFGEKLFF. DNA for the CDR3: TGTGCCAGCAGTCGGAAGGGGTTTGGTGAAAAACTGTTTTTT.